This TCR beta chain was obtained from a study of graft-versus-host responses after intestinal transplantation. TCRdb keeps only in-frame clones here, not all; method: immunoSEQ multiplex PCR. The table has around 99,000 clones, more than 85% seen once. About this clone: Its antigen is unknown.

V trimming: 6 bases; J trimming: 11 bases; junction bases outside the gene matches: 9. CDR3 length equals 12 residues. Germline CDR1 is SEHNR and CDR2 is FQNEAQ (reference sequence). The receptor's source is a human donor who received an intestinal transplant. V gene TRBV7-9 combines with J gene TRBJ2-5, with 7 bases that match TRBD2. This material consisted of unstimulated CD8+ T cells sorted from spleen or lymph node cells, taken before intestinal transplant. DNA of the CDR3: TGTGCCAGCAGTACTCTGGGGGGGGAGCAGTACTTC. Its translation: CASSTLGGEQYF.